This record concerns one T cell receptor beta chain sequence. The sample comes from a study of control samples from healthy donors and cancer patients. The V gene's germline CDR1 is SGHDN and CDR2 FVKESK. The CDR3 loop spans 12 amino acids. V shed 4 bases and J shed 7 bases, with 8 bases lying between them. Assay used: immunoSEQ multiplex PCR; TCRdb lists only in-frame clones, some missing. Among tens of thousands of clones listed, roughly four fifths were seen once. The sequenced sample consisted of blood. This sequence originates from a woman aged 55-75 years in good health. The chain couples TRBV14 to TRBJ1-3; D unclear. The CDR3 sequence: CASSLLGNTIYF. The CDR3 DNA sequence: TGTGCCAGCAGCCTACTCGGGAACACCATATATTTT.